This TCR beta chain was sequenced in a study of shared clonotypes between healthy human individuals. Germline lookup yields CDR1 SGHKS and CDR2 YYEKEE (reference sequence). The CDR3 has 15 amino acids. Germline trimming cut 0 bases from V and 6 bases from J; bases unmatched to any gene: 4. Repertoires were generated with immunoSEQ multiplex PCR, while TCRdb's copy carries only in-frame clones and drops some. The table records more than 2,000,000 clones, 85% to 95% of them present only once. The sequencing sample was made of naive CD4+ T cells sorted from blood. Subset reported: CD45RA+ positively selected. This chain links TRBV5-5 with TRBJ1-5, with 9 positions matching TRBD1. The receptor's source is a young man in good health. The CDR3 sequence is CASSLGDRDSQPQHF. The CDR3, as DNA: TGTGCCAGCAGCTTGGGGGACAGGGACAGTCAGCCCCAGCATTTT.